This TCR beta chain was recovered during a study of cytomegalovirus exposure and HLA in healthy donors. Study-level background: Early released data had around 79 million unique TCRs, all coming from HLA-typed donors.

In the PCR, 60 Vbeta and 13 Jbeta primers were used. Here immunoSEQ multiplex PCR was the method, and the copy in TCRdb shows in-frame clones only, minus some. Here the sample spans 130,000 to 150,000 clones, roughly three quarters being singletons. Germline CDR1 SQVTM, CDR2 ANQGSEA. With 4 bases removed from V and 4 bases from J, the gap between germline ends came to 13 bases. This CDR3 is 13 amino acids long. Sequencing was performed on PBMCs. The gene calls are TRBV29-1 and TRBJ1-1; D unclear. The clonotype comes from a female donor in good health and CMV-seronegative. For the CDR3, the DNA is TGCAGCGTTGTACGGAGGGTTGGCACTGAAGCTTTCTTT. Amino acid sequence: CSVVRRVGTEAFF.